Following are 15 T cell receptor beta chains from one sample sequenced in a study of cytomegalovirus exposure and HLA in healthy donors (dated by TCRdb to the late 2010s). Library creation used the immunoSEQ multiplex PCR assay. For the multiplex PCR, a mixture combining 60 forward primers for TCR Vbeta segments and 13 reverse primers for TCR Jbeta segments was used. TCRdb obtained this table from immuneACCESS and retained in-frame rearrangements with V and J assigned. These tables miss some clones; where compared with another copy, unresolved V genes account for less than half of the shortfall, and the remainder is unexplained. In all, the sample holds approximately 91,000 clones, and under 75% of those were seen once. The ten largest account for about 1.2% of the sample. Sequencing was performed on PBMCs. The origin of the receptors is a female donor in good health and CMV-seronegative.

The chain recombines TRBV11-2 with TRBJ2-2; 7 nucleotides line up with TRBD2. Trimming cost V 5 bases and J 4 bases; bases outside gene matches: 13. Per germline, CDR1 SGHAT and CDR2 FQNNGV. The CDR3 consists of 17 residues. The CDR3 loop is CASSHLGKRGSTGELFF. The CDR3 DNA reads TGTGCCAGCAGCCACCTGGGGAAGCGGGGTAGCACCGGGGAGCTGTTTTTT.

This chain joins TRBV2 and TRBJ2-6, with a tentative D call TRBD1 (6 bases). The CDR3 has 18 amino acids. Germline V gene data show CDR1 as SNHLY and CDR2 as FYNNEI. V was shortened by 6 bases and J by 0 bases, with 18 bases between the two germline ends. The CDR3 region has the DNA TGTGCCAGCAGGGTTGTTATTCTGACAGGCTCTGGGGCCAACGTCCTGACTTTC. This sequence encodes CASRVVILTGSGANVLTF.

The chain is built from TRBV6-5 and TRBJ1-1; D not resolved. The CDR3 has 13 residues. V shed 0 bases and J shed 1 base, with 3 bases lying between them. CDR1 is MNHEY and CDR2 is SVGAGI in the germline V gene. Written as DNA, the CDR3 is TGTGCCAGCAGTTACTCCCAGAACACTGAAGCTTTCTTT. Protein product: CASSYSQNTEAFF.

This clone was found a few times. The CDR3 spells CASSIAGGSTDTQYF. CDR3 in DNA: TGTGCCAGTAGTATAGCGGGAGGAAGCACAGATACGCAGTATTTT. This chain uses TRBV19 with TRBJ2-3; 7 nucleotides agree with TRBD2. The V segment lost 1 base and the J segment 0 bases; nucleotides outside the gene matches: 1. Germline V gene sequence: CDR1 LNHDA, CDR2 SQIVND (reference sequence). The CDR3 has 15 residues.

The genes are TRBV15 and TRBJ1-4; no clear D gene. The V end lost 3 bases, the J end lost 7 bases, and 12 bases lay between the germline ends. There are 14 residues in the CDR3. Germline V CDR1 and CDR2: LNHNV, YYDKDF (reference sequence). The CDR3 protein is CATSREVGGEKLFF. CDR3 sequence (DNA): TGTGCCACCAGCAGGGAGGTCGGTGGTGAAAAACTGTTTTTT.

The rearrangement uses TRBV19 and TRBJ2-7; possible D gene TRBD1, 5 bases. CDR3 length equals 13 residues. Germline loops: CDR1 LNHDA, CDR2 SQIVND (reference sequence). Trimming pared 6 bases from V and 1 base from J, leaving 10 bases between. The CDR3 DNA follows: TGTGCCAGTAGCAAACAGGTTTCCTACGAGCAGTACTTC. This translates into CASSKQVSYEQYF. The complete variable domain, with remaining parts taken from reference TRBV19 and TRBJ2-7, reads DGGITQSPKYLFRKEGQNVTLSCEQNLNHDAMYWYRQDPGQGLRLIYYSQIVNDFQKGDIAEGYSVSREKKESFPLTVTSAQKNPTAFYLCASSKQVSYEQYFGPGTRLTVT.

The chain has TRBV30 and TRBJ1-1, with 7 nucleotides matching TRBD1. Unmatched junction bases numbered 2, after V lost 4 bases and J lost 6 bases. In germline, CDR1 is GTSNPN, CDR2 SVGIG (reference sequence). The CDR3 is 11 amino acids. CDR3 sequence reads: CAWTQGSEAFF. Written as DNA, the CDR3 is TGTGCCTGGACACAGGGGTCTGAAGCTTTCTTT.

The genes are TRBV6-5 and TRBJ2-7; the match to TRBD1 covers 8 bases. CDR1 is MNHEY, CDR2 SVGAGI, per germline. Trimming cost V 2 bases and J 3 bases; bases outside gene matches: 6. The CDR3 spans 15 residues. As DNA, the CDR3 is TGTGCCAGCAGTTACGGACAGGGAATAATCTACGAGCAGTACTTC. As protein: CASSYGQGIIYEQYF.

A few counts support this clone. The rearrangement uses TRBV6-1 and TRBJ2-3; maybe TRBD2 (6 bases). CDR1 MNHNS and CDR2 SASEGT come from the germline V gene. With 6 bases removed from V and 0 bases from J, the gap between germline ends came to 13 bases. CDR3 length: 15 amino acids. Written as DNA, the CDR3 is TGTGCCAGCAGGGACGCGGGATCTAGCACAGATACGCAGTATTTT. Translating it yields CASRDAGSSTDTQYF.

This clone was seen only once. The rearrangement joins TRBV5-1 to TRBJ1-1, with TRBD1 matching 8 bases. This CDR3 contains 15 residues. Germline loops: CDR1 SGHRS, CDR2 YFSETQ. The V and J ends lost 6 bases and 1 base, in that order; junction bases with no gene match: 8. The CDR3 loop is CASTLRDRGNTEAFF. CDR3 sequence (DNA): TGCGCCAGCACCCTCCGAGACAGGGGGAACACTGAAGCTTTCTTT.

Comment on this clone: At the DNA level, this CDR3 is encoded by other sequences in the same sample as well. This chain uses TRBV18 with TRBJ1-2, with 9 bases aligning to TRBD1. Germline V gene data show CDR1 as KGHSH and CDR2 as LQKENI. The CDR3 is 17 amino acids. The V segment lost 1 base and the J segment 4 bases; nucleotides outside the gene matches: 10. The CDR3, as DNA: TGTGCCAGCTCACCACAGGGACAGGGCCTCTATCTCTATGGCTACACCTTC. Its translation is CASSPQGQGLYLYGYTF.

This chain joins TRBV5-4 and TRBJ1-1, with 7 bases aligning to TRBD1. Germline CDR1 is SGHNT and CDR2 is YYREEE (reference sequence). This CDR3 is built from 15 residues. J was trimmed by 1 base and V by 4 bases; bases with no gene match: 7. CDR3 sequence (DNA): TGTGCCAGCAGCCCGGGACAGCTAAAGAACACTGAAGCTTTCTTT. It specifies CASSPGQLKNTEAFF.

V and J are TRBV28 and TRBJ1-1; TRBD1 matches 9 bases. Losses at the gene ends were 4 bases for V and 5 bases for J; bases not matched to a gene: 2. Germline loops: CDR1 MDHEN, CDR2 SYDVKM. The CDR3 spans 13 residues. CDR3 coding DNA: TGTGCCAGCAGTTCCGGGACAGGGACTGAAGCTTTCTTT. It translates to CASSSGTGTEAFF.

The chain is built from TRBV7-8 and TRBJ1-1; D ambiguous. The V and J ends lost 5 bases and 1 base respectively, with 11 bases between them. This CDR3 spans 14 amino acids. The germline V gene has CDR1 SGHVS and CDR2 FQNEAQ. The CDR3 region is CASSLQVTNTEAFF. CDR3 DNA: TGTGCCAGCAGCCTTCAGGTTACGAACACTGAAGCTTTCTTT.

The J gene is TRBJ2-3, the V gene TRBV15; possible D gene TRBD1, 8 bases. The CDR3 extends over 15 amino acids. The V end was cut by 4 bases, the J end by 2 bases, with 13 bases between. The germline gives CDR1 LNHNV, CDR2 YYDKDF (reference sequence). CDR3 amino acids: CATSITGGDTDTQYF. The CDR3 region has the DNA TGTGCCACCAGCATAACAGGGGGGGACACAGATACGCAGTATTTT.